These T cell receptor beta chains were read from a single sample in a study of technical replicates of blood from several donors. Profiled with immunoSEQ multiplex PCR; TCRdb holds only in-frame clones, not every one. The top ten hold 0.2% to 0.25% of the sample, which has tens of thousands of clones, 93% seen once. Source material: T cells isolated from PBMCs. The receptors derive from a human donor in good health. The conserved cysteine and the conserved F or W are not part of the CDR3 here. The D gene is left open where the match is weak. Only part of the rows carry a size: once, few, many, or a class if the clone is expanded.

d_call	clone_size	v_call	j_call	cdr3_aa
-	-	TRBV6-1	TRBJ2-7	ASSEESRVPYEQY
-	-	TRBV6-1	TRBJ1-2	ASVRTVDYYGYT
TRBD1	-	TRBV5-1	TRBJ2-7	ASSLGQGHHYEQY
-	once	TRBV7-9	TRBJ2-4	ASSLEQGKAKNIQY
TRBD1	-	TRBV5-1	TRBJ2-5	ASSLGPGQGEETQY
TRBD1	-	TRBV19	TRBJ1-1	ASSLQGVNTEAF
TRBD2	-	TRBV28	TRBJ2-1	ASSRLAASSYNEQF
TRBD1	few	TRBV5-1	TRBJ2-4	ASSFGAGTGDIQY
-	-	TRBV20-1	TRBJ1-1	SARGGEAF
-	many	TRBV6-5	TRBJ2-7	ASRYLQGGSYEQY
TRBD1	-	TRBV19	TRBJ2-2	ASRAPGTGYTGELF
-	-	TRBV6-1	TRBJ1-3	ASRGAEAGNTIY
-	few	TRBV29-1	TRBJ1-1	SVVATGVGTEAF
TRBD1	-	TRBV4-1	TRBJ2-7	ASSPQGAYEQY
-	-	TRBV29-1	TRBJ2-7	SVEDLYEQY
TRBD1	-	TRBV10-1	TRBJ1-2	ASSESTGTGKNGYT
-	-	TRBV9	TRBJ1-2	ASSVGNRAEYGYT
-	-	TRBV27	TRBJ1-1	ASSPLGQGLNTEAF
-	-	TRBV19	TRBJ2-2	ASSLVGAGELF
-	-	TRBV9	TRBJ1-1	ASSDRMNTEAF
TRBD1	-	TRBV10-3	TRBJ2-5	ACSTGGAKETQY
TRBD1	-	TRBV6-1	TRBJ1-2	ASSEFNRGSGYGYT
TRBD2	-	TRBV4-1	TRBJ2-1	ASSQEGRTSGRLSSYNEQF